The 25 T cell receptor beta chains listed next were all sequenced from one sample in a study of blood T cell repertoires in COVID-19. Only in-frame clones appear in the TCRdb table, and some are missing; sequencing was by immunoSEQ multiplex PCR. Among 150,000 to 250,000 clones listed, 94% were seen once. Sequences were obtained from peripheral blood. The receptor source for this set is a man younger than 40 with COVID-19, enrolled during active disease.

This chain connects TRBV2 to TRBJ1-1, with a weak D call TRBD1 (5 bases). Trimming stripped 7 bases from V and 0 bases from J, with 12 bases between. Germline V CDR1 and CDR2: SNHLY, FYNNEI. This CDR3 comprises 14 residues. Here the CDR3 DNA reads TGTGCCAGCAAGTTCGACAGTATGAACACTGAAGCTTTCTTT. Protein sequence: CASKFDSMNTEAFF.

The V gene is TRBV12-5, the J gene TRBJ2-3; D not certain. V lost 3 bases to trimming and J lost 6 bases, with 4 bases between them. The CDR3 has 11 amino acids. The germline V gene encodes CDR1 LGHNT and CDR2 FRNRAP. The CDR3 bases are TGTGCTAGTGGTTTCGGGGATACGCAGTATTTT. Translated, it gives CASGFGDTQYF.

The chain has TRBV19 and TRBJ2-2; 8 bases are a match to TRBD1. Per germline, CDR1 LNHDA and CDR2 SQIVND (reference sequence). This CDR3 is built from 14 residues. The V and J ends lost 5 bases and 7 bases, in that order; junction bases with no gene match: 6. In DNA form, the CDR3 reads TGTGCCAGTAGTGGACAGGGTTTTATCGGGGAGCTGTTTTTT. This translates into CASSGQGFIGELFF.

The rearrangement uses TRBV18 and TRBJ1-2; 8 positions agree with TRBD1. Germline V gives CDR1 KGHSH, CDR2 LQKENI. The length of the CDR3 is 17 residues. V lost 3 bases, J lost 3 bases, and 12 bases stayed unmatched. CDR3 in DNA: TGTGCCAGCTCACCGGGAGGCTTTCCAGGGGGCCACTATGGCTACACCTTC. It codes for CASSPGGFPGGHYGYTF.

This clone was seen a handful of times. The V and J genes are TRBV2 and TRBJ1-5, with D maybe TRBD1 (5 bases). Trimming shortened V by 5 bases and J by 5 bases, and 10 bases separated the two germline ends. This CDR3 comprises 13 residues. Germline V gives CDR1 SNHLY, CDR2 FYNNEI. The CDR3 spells CASSLTGDQPQHF. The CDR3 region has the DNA TGTGCCAGCAGTCTCACAGGCGATCAGCCCCAGCATTTT.

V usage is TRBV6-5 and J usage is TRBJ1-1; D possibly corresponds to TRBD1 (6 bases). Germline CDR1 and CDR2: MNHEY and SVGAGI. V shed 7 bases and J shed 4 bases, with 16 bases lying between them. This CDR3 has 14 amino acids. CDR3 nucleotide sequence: TGTGCCAGCACTGTTGATACAGGGCCCACTGAAGCTTTCTTT. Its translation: CASTVDTGPTEAFF.

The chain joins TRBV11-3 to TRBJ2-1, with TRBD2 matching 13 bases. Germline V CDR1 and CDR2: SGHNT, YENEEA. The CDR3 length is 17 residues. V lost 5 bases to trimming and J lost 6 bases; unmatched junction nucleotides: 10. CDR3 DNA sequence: TGTGCCAGCAGCACCGCAACTAGCGGGGGGGAGGGCAATGAGCAGTTCTTC. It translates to CASSTATSGGEGNEQFF.

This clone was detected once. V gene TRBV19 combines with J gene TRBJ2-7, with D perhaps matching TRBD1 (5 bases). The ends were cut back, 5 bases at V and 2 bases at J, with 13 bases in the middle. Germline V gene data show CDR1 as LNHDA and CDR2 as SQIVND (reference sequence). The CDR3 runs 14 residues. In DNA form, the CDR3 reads TGTGCCAGTAGTGATCCAGGGCGAACCTACGAGCAGTACTTC. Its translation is CASSDPGRTYEQYF. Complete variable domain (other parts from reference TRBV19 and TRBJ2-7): DGGITQSPKYLFRKEGQNVTLSCEQNLNHDAMYWYRQDPGQGLRLIYYSQIVNDFQKGDIAEGYSVSREKKESFPLTVTSAQKNPTAFYLCASSDPGRTYEQYFGPGTRLTVT.

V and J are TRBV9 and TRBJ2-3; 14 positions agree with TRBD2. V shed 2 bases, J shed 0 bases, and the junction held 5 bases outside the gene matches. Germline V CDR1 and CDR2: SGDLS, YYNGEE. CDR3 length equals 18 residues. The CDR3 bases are TGTGCCAGCAGCGTCGGGACTAGCGGGGGCTTAAGCACAGATACGCAGTATTTT. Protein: CASSVGTSGGLSTDTQYF.

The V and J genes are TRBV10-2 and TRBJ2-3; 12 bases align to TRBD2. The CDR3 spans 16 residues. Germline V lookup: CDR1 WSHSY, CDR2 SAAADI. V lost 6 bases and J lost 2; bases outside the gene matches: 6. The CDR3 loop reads CASRELAGGNTDTQYF. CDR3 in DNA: TGCGCCAGCAGGGAACTAGCGGGGGGTAACACAGATACGCAGTATTTT.

For the CDR3, the DNA is TGTGCCAGCAGCTTAGCGGAAGCGATACAAGGCCCAAAACTGTTTTTT. As protein: CASSLAEAIQGPKLFF. The V and J genes are TRBV7-9 and TRBJ1-4; unclear D gene. The CDR3 runs 16 residues. V lost 0 bases and J 10 bases, leaving 18 bases between the germline ends. CDR1 and CDR2 (germline): SEHNR, FQNEAQ (reference sequence). The full variable domain, rest sourced from reference TRBV7-9 and TRBJ1-4, is DTGVSQNPRHKITKRGQNVTFRCDPISEHNRLYWYRQTLGQGPEFLTYFQNEAQLEKSRLLSDRFSAERPKGSFSTLEIQRTEQGDSAMYLCASSLAEAIQGPKLFFGSGTQLSVL.

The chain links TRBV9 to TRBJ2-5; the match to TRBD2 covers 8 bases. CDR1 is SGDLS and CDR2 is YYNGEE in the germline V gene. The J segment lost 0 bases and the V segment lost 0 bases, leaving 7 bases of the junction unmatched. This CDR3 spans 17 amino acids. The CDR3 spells CASSVASAGGHQETQYF. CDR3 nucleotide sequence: TGTGCCAGCAGCGTAGCGAGTGCGGGGGGACACCAAGAGACCCAGTACTTC.

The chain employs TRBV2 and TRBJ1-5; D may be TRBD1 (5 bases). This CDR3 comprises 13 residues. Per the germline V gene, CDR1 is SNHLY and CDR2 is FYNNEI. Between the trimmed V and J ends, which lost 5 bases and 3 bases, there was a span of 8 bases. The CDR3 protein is CASSRQNNQPQHF. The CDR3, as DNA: TGTGCCAGCAGTCGACAGAACAATCAGCCCCAGCATTTT.

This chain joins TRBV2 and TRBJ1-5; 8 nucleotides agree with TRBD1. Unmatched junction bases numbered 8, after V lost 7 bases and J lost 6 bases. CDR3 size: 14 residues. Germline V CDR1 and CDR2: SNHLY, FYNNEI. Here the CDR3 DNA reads TGTGCCAGCAAGGGCAGGGGGCACAGTCAGCCCCAGCATTTT. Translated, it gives CASKGRGHSQPQHF.

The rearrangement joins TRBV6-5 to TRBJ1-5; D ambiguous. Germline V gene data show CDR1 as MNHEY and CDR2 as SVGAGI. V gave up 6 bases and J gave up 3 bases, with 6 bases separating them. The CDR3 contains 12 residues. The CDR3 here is CASRHLNQPQHF. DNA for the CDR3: TGTGCCAGCAGACATCTCAATCAGCCCCAGCATTTT.

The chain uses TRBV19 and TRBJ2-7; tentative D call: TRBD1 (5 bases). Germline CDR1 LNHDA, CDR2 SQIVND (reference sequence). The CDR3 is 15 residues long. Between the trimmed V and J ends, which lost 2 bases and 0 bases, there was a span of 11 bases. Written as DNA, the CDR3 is TGTGCCAGTAGTATAAACACAGGAAGCTCCTACGAGCAGTACTTC. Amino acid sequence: CASSINTGSSYEQYF.

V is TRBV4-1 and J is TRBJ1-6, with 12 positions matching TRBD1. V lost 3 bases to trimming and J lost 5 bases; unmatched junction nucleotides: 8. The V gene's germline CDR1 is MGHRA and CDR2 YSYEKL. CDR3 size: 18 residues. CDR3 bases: TGCGCCAGCAGCCAGGGACAGGGGGCGCAGAGGGATAATTCACCCCTCCACTTT. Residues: CASSQGQGAQRDNSPLHF.

The CDR3 bases are TGTGCCAGCATGTCCGTAGGGGGAAGGAAGCCCCAGCATTTT. It translates to CASMSVGGRKPQHF. The rearrangement uses TRBV6-5 and TRBJ1-5, with D possibly matching TRBD1 (6 bases). Looked up from germline, CDR1 is MNHEY and CDR2 is SVGAGI. Trimming removed 7 bases at V and 8 bases at J, with 18 bases between. This CDR3 contains 14 residues.

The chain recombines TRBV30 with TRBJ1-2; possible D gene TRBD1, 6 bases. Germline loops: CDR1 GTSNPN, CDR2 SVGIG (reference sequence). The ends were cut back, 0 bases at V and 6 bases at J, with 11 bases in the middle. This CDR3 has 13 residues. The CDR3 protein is CAWSVGRGDGYTF. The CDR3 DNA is TGTGCCTGGAGTGTGGGCAGGGGCGATGGCTACACCTTC.

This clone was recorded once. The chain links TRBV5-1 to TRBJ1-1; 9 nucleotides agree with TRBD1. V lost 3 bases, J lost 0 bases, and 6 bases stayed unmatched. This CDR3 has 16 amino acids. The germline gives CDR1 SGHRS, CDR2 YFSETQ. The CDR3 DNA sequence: TGCGCCAGCAGCTCTGGGACAGGGCGGGTGAACACTGAAGCTTTCTTT. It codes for CASSSGTGRVNTEAFF.

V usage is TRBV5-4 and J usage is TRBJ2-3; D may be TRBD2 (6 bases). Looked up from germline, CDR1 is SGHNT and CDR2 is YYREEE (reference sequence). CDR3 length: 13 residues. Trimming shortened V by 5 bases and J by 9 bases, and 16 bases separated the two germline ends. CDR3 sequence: CASRVSGTDTQYF. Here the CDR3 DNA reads TGTGCCAGCAGGGTGTCCGGGACTGACACGCAGTATTTT.

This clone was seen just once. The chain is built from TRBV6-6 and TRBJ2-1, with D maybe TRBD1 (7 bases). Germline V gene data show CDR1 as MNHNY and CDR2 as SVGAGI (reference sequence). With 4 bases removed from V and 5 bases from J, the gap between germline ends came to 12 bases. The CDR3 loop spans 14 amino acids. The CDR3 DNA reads TGTGCCAGCAGTTTTTCCAGGGGGGACAATGAGCAGTTCTTC. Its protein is CASSFSRGDNEQFF.

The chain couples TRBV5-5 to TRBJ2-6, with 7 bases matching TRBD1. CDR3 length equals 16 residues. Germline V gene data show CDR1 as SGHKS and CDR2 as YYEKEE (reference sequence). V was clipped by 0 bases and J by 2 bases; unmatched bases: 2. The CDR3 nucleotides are TGTGCCAGCAGCTTGGCCGGGACAGCTGGGGCCAACGTCCTGACTTTC. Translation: CASSLAGTAGANVLTF.

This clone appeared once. The chain's CDR3 is CASSDLGSGKYYEQYF. CDR3 bases: TGTGCCAGCAGTGACTTGGGTAGCGGGAAATACTACGAGCAGTACTTC. This chain joins TRBV6-4 and TRBJ2-7; TRBD2 matches at 8 bases. Germline V gene sequence: CDR1 MRHNA, CDR2 SNTAGT. V gave up 1 base and J gave up 3 bases; unmatched junction bases: 8. This CDR3 is 16 amino acids long.

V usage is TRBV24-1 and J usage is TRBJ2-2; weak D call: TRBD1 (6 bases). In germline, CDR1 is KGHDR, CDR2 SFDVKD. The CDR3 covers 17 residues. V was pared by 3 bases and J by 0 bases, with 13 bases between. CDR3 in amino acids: CATSDATGTANTGELFF. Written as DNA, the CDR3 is TGTGCCACCAGTGATGCTACAGGGACGGCGAACACCGGGGAGCTGTTTTTT.